A selection of T cell receptor beta chains follows, all from one sample in a study of blood T cell repertoires in COVID-19. The table came from immunoSEQ multiplex PCR; TCRdb's copy has only in-frame clones and leaves some out. The repertoire holds tens of thousands of clones, with approximately 84% as singletons. The specimen sequenced was peripheral blood. These receptors were obtained from a woman aged 55-70 years with acute or convalescent COVID-19. CDR3s include the opening cysteine and the closing phenylalanine or tryptophan. Fields, in order: J gene, clone size, D gene, V gene, CDR3 protein, CDR3 DNA. A D gene is named only where the DNA matches it firmly. Size tells how often a clone was seen (once, few, many) or the class of an expanded clone, and some rows leave it out.

J gene: TRBJ1-3
clone size: -
D gene: TRBD1
V gene: TRBV5-6
CDR3 protein: CASSGQGVNTIYF
CDR3 DNA: TGTGCCAGCAGCGGACAGGGTGTAAACACCATATATTTT

J gene: TRBJ2-7
clone size: -
D gene: TRBD1
V gene: TRBV6-5
CDR3 protein: CASSSPGQTAYEQYF
CDR3 DNA: TGTGCCAGCAGTTCACCGGGACAGACCGCCTACGAGCAGTACTTC

J gene: TRBJ1-2
clone size: -
D gene: -
V gene: TRBV5-6
CDR3 protein: CASSSDSYGYTF
CDR3 DNA: TGTGCCAGCAGCTCGGACAGCTATGGCTACACCTTC

J gene: TRBJ2-2
clone size: -
D gene: -
V gene: TRBV18
CDR3 protein: CASSPRLPNTGELFF
CDR3 DNA: TGTGCCAGCTCACCCCGACTCCCGAACACCGGGGAGCTGTTTTTT

J gene: TRBJ2-5
clone size: once
D gene: TRBD2
V gene: TRBV5-6
CDR3 protein: CASSSLAGEETQYF
CDR3 DNA: TGTGCCAGCAGCTCACTAGCGGGGGAAGAGACCCAGTACTTC

J gene: TRBJ1-2
clone size: -
D gene: TRBD1
V gene: TRBV3-1/TRBV3-2
CDR3 protein: CASSQALFSGGRGYTF
CDR3 DNA: TGTGCCAGCAGCCAAGCGCTATTCTCAGGGGGTAGGGGCTACACCTTC

J gene: TRBJ1-1
clone size: once
D gene: -
V gene: TRBV7-2
CDR3 protein: CASSAFAGEGTEAFF
CDR3 DNA: TGTGCCAGCAGCGCCTTTGCGGGGGAAGGCACTGAAGCTTTCTTT

J gene: TRBJ1-2
clone size: -
D gene: TRBD1
V gene: TRBV18
CDR3 protein: CASSPRGQGVNYGYTF
CDR3 DNA: TGTGCCAGCTCACCCCGTGGACAGGGGGTTAACTATGGCTACACCTTC

J gene: TRBJ2-7
clone size: -
D gene: TRBD1
V gene: TRBV6-1
CDR3 protein: CASSEGQGGFYEQYF
CDR3 DNA: TGTGCCAGCAGTGAAGGACAGGGTGGGTTCTACGAGCAGTACTTC

J gene: TRBJ2-7
clone size: once
D gene: TRBD1
V gene: TRBV7-6
CDR3 protein: CASSLSDRAGPYEQYF
CDR3 DNA: TGTGCCAGCAGCCTCTCCGACAGGGCGGGCCCCTACGAGCAGTACTTC

J gene: TRBJ2-1
clone size: once
D gene: TRBD1
V gene: TRBV19
CDR3 protein: CASSILDRVGNEQFF
CDR3 DNA: TGTGCCAGTAGTATTTTGGACAGGGTAGGGAATGAGCAGTTCTTC

J gene: TRBJ1-2
clone size: -
D gene: TRBD1
V gene: TRBV7-2
CDR3 protein: CASSWSPNRGGYTF
CDR3 DNA: TGTGCCAGCAGCTGGTCCCCTAACAGGGGTGGCTACACCTTC

J gene: TRBJ1-3
clone size: -
D gene: -
V gene: TRBV4-1
CDR3 protein: CASSQDPGVGNTIYF
CDR3 DNA: TGCGCCAGCAGCCAAGATCCGGGGGTAGGAAACACCATATATTTT

J gene: TRBJ1-1
clone size: -
D gene: TRBD1
V gene: TRBV18
CDR3 protein: CASSRPQGARAEAFF
CDR3 DNA: TGTGCCAGCTCACGTCCCCAGGGGGCGAGGGCTGAAGCTTTCTTT

J gene: TRBJ2-1
clone size: few
D gene: TRBD1
V gene: TRBV5-1
CDR3 protein: CASSLAGQAYNEQFF
CDR3 DNA: TGCGCCAGCAGCTTGGCGGGACAGGCCTACAATGAGCAGTTCTTC

J gene: TRBJ2-3
clone size: -
D gene: -
V gene: TRBV15
CDR3 protein: CATSTPLTGDLRTDTQYF
CDR3 DNA: TGTGCCACCAGCACCCCCCTGACAGGTGACCTTAGAACAGATACGCAGTATTTT

J gene: TRBJ2-3
clone size: -
D gene: TRBD2
V gene: TRBV2
CDR3 protein: CASSGTSGGSTDTQYF
CDR3 DNA: TGTGCCAGCAGTGGGACTAGCGGGGGGAGCACAGATACGCAGTATTTT

J gene: TRBJ1-2
clone size: -
D gene: TRBD1
V gene: TRBV5-1
CDR3 protein: CARGPGGTGFYGYTF
CDR3 DNA: TGCGCCCGCGGGCCGGGGGGGACAGGGTTCTATGGCTACACCTTC

J gene: TRBJ1-3
clone size: once
D gene: -
V gene: TRBV4-1
CDR3 protein: CASSQDLGAAEGNTIYF
CDR3 DNA: TGCGCCAGCAGCCAAGATTTGGGGGCCGCGGAAGGAAACACCATATATTTT

J gene: TRBJ1-1
clone size: once
D gene: TRBD1
V gene: TRBV29-1
CDR3 protein: CSVDRTGFMNTEAFF
CDR3 DNA: TGCAGCGTTGATCGGACAGGATTCATGAACACTGAAGCTTTCTTT

J gene: TRBJ1-1
clone size: -
D gene: TRBD1
V gene: TRBV27
CDR3 protein: CASRPGQGSTEAFF
CDR3 DNA: TGTGCCAGCAGACCCGGACAGGGATCAACTGAAGCTTTCTTT

J gene: TRBJ1-5
clone size: -
D gene: -
V gene: TRBV3-1/TRBV3-2
CDR3 protein: CASSQGADFGNQPQHF
CDR3 DNA: TGTGCCAGCAGCCAAGGTGCGGATTTCGGCAATCAGCCCCAGCATTTT

J gene: TRBJ2-5
clone size: -
D gene: -
V gene: TRBV18
CDR3 protein: CASSTGMETQYF
CDR3 DNA: TGTGCCAGCTCGACCGGGATGGAGACCCAGTACTTC

J gene: TRBJ2-4
clone size: -
D gene: -
V gene: TRBV7-9
CDR3 protein: CASSLVDSSHIQYF
CDR3 DNA: TGTGCCAGCAGCTTAGTAGACAGCTCACACATTCAGTACTTC

J gene: TRBJ1-4
clone size: -
D gene: -
V gene: TRBV7-6
CDR3 protein: CASSPYRTNEKLFF
CDR3 DNA: TGTGCCAGCAGCCCCTACAGAACTAATGAAAAACTGTTTTTT

J gene: TRBJ2-1
clone size: -
D gene: TRBD2
V gene: TRBV9
CDR3 protein: CASSVSGGPGEQFF
CDR3 DNA: TGTGCCAGCAGCGTTTCGGGGGGGCCAGGTGAGCAGTTCTTC

J gene: TRBJ2-3
clone size: -
D gene: TRBD2
V gene: TRBV6-8
CDR3 protein: CASSRSSGGNTDTQYF
CDR3 DNA: TGTGCCAGCAGTCGTTCGAGCGGGGGAAACACAGATACGCAGTATTTT

J gene: TRBJ2-5
clone size: -
D gene: TRBD1
V gene: TRBV5-4
CDR3 protein: CASSYTGEETQYF
CDR3 DNA: TGTGCCAGCAGTTATACAGGGGAAGAGACCCAGTACTTC

J gene: TRBJ1-6
clone size: -
D gene: TRBD1
V gene: TRBV5-1
CDR3 protein: CASSLGQGDSPLHF
CDR3 DNA: TGCGCCAGCAGCTTGGGACAGGGTGATTCACCCCTCCACTTT

J gene: TRBJ2-3
clone size: once
D gene: TRBD2
V gene: TRBV19
CDR3 protein: CASSRTAGVGDTQYF
CDR3 DNA: TGTGCCAGTAGTCGGACGGCGGGGGTGGGAGATACGCAGTATTTT

J gene: TRBJ2-2
clone size: -
D gene: -
V gene: TRBV5-5
CDR3 protein: CASSLGITGELFF
CDR3 DNA: TGTGCCAGCAGCCTAGGAATCACCGGGGAGCTGTTTTTT

J gene: TRBJ1-1
clone size: -
D gene: -
V gene: TRBV3-1/TRBV3-2
CDR3 protein: CASSQDSSPEAFF
CDR3 DNA: TGTGCCAGCAGCCAAGATAGCAGTCCTGAAGCTTTCTTT

J gene: TRBJ1-2
clone size: -
D gene: TRBD1
V gene: TRBV12-3/TRBV12-4
CDR3 protein: CASSRQGVSNF
CDR3 DNA: TGTGCCAGCAGCCGCCAGGGGGTATCTAACTTC

J gene: TRBJ2-7
clone size: -
D gene: TRBD1
V gene: TRBV29-1
CDR3 protein: CSVSYRGRGEQYF
CDR3 DNA: TGCAGCGTGAGTTACAGGGGGCGCGGCGAGCAGTACTTC

J gene: TRBJ1-1
clone size: -
D gene: -
V gene: TRBV14
CDR3 protein: CASSPRLLTEPMNTEAFF
CDR3 DNA: TGTGCCAGCTCCCCGCGGCTCTTGACAGAACCCATGAACACTGAAGCTTTCTTT

J gene: TRBJ1-1
clone size: -
D gene: -
V gene: TRBV11-3
CDR3 protein: CASSRQVGTEAFF
CDR3 DNA: TGTGCCAGCAGCCGACAGGTGGGCACTGAAGCTTTCTTT

J gene: TRBJ2-3
clone size: -
D gene: -
V gene: TRBV6-5
CDR3 protein: CASSSSPTSTDTQYF
CDR3 DNA: TGTGCCAGCAGTTCTTCCCCGACAAGCACAGATACGCAGTATTTT